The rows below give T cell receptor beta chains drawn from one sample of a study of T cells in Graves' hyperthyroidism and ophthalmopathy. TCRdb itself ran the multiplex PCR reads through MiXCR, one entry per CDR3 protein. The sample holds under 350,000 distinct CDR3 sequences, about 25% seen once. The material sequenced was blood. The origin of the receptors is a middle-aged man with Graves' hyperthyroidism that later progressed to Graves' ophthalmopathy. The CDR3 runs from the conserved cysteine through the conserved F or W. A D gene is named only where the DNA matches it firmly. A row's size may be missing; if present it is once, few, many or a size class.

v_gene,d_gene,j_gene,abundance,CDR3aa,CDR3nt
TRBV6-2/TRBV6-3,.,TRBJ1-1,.,CASSYLGGRNAEAFF,TGTGCCAGCAGTTACCTCGGGGGGCGCAACGCTGAAGCTTTCTTT
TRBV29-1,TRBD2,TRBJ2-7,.,CSVAGLAGGPREQYF,TGCAGCGTTGCGGGACTAGCGGGGGGGCCGCGAGAGCAGTACTTC
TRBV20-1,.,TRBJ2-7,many,CSAGSFKPEQYF,TGCAGTGCTGGGAGTTTTAAACCCGAGCAGTACTTC
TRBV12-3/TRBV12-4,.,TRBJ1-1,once,CASSYRGGARSTEAFF,TGTGCCAGCAGCTACCGGGGGGGGGCAAGGAGCACTGAAGCTTTCTTT
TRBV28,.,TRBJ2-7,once,CAGGPMGTSEQYF,TGTGCCGGGGGCCCCATGGGGACAAGCGAGCAGTACTTC
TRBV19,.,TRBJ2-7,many,CASSATWTVLYEQYF,TGTGCCAGTAGTGCTACTTGGACGGTACTCTACGAGCAGTACTTC
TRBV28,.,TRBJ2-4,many,CASSPGLNIQYF,TGTGCCAGCAGCCCTGGATTGAACATTCAGTACTTC
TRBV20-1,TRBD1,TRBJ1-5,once,CSATGGAGQPQHF,TGCAGTGCTACAGGGGGCGCGGGGCAGCCCCAGCATTTT
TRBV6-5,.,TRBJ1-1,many,CASSMGLWLANTEAFF,TGTGCCAGCAGTATGGGACTCTGGCTGGCTAACACTGAAGCTTTCTTT
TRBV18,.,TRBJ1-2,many,CASSPFRERQAPGGYTF,TGTGCCAGCTCACCATTTAGGGAAAGACAGGCCCCAGGCGGCTACACCTTC
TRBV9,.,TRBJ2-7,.,CASSVLEDGGQYF,TGTGCCAGCAGCGTATTGGAGGACGGGGGGCAGTACTTC
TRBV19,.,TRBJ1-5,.,CASSIQSGDKDPQHF,TGTGCCAGTAGTATCCAGTCAGGGGACAAGGATCCCCAGCATTTT
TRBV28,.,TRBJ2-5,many,CASSLAGPLGGTQYF,TGTGCCAGCAGTTTAGCGGGACCCCTGGGTGGGACCCAGTACTTC
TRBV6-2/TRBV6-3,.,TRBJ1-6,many,CASNVYPGQARPENSPLHF,TGTGCCAGCAACGTATACCCGGGGCAGGCTAGACCCGAGAATTCACCCCTCCACTTT
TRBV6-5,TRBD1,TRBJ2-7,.,CASTSGGGEQYF,TGTGCCAGCACCTCAGGGGGCGGCGAGCAGTACTTC
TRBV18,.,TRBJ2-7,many,CASSGQTPTYEQYF,TGTGCCAGCTCAGGACAGACACCCACCTACGAGCAGTACTTC
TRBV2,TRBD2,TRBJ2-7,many,CASSEASGSVYEQYF,TGTGCCAGCAGTGAAGCTAGCGGGAGTGTCTACGAGCAGTACTTC
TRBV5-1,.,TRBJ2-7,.,CASSDILRGLYEQYF,TGCGCCAGCAGCGACATCCTTCGAGGGCTCTACGAGCAGTACTTC
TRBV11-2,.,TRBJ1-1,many,CVSSPKRNEAFF,TGTGTCAGCAGCCCTAAGAGGAACGAAGCTTTCTTT
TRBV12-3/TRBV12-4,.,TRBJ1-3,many,CASSFRGRNTIYF,TGTGCCAGCAGTTTTCGGGGTCGGAACACCATATATTTT
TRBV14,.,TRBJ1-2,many,CASSPNQGGYTF,TGTGCCAGCAGCCCCAATCAGGGTGGCTACACCTTC
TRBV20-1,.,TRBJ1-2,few,CSASGGYGYTF,TGCAGTGCTAGTGGAGGCTATGGCTACACCTTC
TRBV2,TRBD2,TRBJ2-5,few,CATRGEGETQYF,TGTGCCACGCGGGGGGAGGGAGAGACCCAGTACTTC
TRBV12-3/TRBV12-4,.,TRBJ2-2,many,CASSKGRNTGELFF,TGTGCCAGCAGCAAAGGACGGAACACCGGGGAGCTGTTTTTT
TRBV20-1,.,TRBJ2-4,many,CSARGLWKAKNIQYF,TGCAGTGCTAGAGGTCTTTGGAAAGCCAAAAACATTCAGTACTTC
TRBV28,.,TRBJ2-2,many,CASSTAANTGELFF,TGTGCCAGCAGTACCGCCGCGAACACCGGGGAGCTGTTTTTT
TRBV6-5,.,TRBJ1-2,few,CASSLGLLSTSYGYTF,TGTGCCAGCAGTTTAGGACTGCTTTCGACTTCCTATGGCTACACCTTC
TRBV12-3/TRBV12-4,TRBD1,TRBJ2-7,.,CASMNFGMPGGTREQYF,TGTGCCAGCATGAATTTCGGTATGCCAGGGGGTACCAGGGAGCAGTACTTC
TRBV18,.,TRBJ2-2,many,CASSRGSRTTGELFF,TGTGCCAGCTCACGGGGCAGCCGGACCACCGGGGAGCTGTTTTTT
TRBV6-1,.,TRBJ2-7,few,CASRQQGYEQYF,TGTGCCAGCAGACAACAGGGCTACGAGCAGTACTTC
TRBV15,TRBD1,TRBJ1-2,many,CATSRDVGDSNYGYTF,TGTGCCACCAGCAGAGATGTTGGGGACAGTAACTATGGCTACACCTTC
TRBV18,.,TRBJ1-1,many,CPSSVGGVNTEAFF,TGTCCCAGCTCGGTGGGGGGAGTGAACACTGAAGCTTTCTTT
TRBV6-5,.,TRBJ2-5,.,CASSYPGRGETQYF,TGTGCCAGCAGTTACCCGGGCCGGGGAGAGACCCAGTACTTC
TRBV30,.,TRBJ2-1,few,CAWSVWGLAKRNEQFF,TGTGCCTGGAGTGTATGGGGTCTAGCGAAGAGGAATGAGCAGTTCTTC
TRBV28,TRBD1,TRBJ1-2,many,CATRTGADGYTF,TGTGCCACCCGGACAGGGGCTGATGGCTACACCTTC
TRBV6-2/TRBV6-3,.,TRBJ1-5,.,CASSYSRTIDNQPQHF,TGTGCCAGCAGTTACTCGCGGACGATTGACAATCAGCCCCAGCATTTT
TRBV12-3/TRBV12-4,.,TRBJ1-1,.,CASSPPYRVNTEAFF,TGTGCCAGCAGCCCCCCTTACAGGGTGAACACTGAAGCTTTCTTT
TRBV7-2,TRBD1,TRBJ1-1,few,CASSGQGLMNTEAFF,TGTGCCAGCAGCGGACAGGGCCTTATGAACACTGAAGCTTTCTTT
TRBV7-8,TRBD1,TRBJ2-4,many,CASSLNRGNIQYF,TGTGCCAGCAGCCTAAACAGGGGGAACATTCAGTACTTC
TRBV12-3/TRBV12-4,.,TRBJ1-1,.,CASSLAGGLSMVTEAFF,TGTGCCAGCAGTTTAGCTGGGGGGCTATCGATGGTCACTGAAGCTTTCTTT
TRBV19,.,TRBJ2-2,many,CASSMAPTGGELFF,TGTGCCAGTAGTATGGCCCCCACGGGCGGGGAGCTGTTTTTT
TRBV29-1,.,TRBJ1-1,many,CSVDSRQNTEAFF,TGCAGCGTTGATTCGAGGCAGAACACTGAAGCTTTCTTT
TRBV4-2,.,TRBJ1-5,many,CASSQGGQHNQPQHF,TGTGCCAGCAGCCAAGGTGGACAGCACAATCAGCCCCAGCATTTT
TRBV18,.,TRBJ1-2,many,CASSQDSSNYGYTF,TGTGCCAGCTCCCAGGACAGTTCTAACTATGGCTACACCTTC
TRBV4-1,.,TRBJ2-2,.,CASSQEFGAGELFF,TGCGCCAGCAGCCAAGAGTTCGGGGCCGGGGAGCTGTTTTTT
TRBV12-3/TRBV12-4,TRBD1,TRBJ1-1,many,CASSFLEGQGNTEAFF,TGTGCCAGCAGTTTCTTAGAGGGACAGGGCAACACTGAAGCTTTCTTT
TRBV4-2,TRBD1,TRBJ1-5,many,CASSQASGQGYSAQHF,TGTGCCAGCAGCCAAGCCTCGGGACAGGGTTATTCGGCCCAGCATTTT
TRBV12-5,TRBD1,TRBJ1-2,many,CASGLVHRTGGEVHGYTF,TGTGCTAGTGGTTTGGTACACCGGACAGGGGGCGAGGTTCATGGCTACACCTTC